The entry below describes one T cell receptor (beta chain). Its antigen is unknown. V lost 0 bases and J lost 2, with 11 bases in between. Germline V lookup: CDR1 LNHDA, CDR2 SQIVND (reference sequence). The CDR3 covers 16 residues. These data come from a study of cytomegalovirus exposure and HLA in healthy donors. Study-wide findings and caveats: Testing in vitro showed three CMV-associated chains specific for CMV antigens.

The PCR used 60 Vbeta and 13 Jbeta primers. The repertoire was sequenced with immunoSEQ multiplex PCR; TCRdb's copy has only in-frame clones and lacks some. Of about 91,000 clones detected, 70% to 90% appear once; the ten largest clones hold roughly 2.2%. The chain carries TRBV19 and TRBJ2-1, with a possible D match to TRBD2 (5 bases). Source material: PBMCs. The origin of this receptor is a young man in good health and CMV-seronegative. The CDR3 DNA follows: TGTGCCAGTAGTATAGAAGACGGGAACCCCTACAATGAGCAGTTCTTC. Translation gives CASSIEDGNPYNEQFF.